Following are 25 T cell receptor beta chains from one sample sequenced in a study of long-term antiretroviral therapy in people with HIV. They ran version v3.0 of the immunoSEQ assay at survey level. Only in-frame clones appear in the TCRdb table, and some are missing; sequencing was by immunoSEQ multiplex PCR. The data contain some 19,000 clones, roughly 86% of them singletons. The material sequenced was unsorted PBMCs, taken 0.5 years after starting antiretroviral therapy. These receptors were obtained from a man aged 35 to 55 with HIV.

This chain connects TRBV19 to TRBJ2-2; 8 positions agree with TRBD1. The CDR3 runs 15 residues. V lost 7 bases to trimming and J lost 3 bases; unmatched junction nucleotides: 7. Per germline, CDR1 LNHDA and CDR2 SQIVND (reference sequence). CDR3 residues: CASKERQGYTGELFF. DNA for the CDR3: TGTGCCAGTAAAGAAAGACAGGGGTACACCGGGGAGCTGTTTTTT. Full variable domain (rest looked up from reference TRBV19 and TRBJ2-2): DGGITQSPKYLFRKEGQNVTLSCEQNLNHDAMYWYRQDPGQGLRLIYYSQIVNDFQKGDIAEGYSVSREKKESFPLTVTSAQKNPTAFYLCASKERQGYTGELFFGEGSRLTVL.

V is TRBV7-3 and J is TRBJ2-7, with TRBD1 matching over 12 bases. Germline V CDR1 and CDR2: SGHTA, FQGTGA. CDR3 size: 14 residues. V trimming: 4 bases; J trimming: 5 bases; junction bases outside the gene matches: 3. The CDR3 DNA reads TGTGCCAGCAGCTCGGGACAGGGGGCCCACGAGCAGTACTTC. This translates into CASSSGQGAHEQYF.

The chain links TRBV5-8 to TRBJ1-1; D not resolved. Germline V gene lookup returns CDR1 SGHTS and CDR2 YDEGEE. The CDR3 extends over 12 amino acids. V was shortened by 0 bases and J by 9 bases, with 9 bases between the two germline ends. The DNA of the CDR3 is TGTGCCAGCAGCTTGGAAAGGGTTAAAGCTTTCTTT. It yields the protein CASSLERVKAFF.

The V gene is TRBV19, the J gene TRBJ2-7, with 7 bases lining up with TRBD2. The germline V gene encodes CDR1 LNHDA and CDR2 SQIVND (reference sequence). This CDR3 is built from 14 residues. V shed 9 bases, J shed 6 bases, and the junction held 14 bases outside the gene matches. The CDR3 DNA is TGTGCCAGACTAAGCGGGATAAGGGCCTGCGAGCAGTACTTC. Translating it yields CARLSGIRACEQYF.

The rearrangement joins TRBV18 to TRBJ2-1; D is ambiguous. Germline-derived CDR1 and CDR2 are KGHSH and LQKENI. The ends were cut back, 4 bases at V and 2 bases at J, with 3 bases in the middle. This CDR3 has 12 amino acids. DNA of the CDR3: TGTGCCAGCTCACACACCTACAATGAGCAGTTCTTC. This codes for CASSHTYNEQFF.

This chain uses TRBV5-1 with TRBJ2-7, with a tentative D call TRBD2 (5 bases). In germline, CDR1 is SGHRS, CDR2 YFSETQ. The CDR3 runs to 13 residues. V lost 4 bases and J 3 bases, leaving 11 bases between the germline ends. This chain's CDR3 is CASSPTGVYEQYF. The DNA for the CDR3 is TGCGCCAGCAGCCCGACCGGGGTCTACGAGCAGTACTTC.

The CDR3 DNA reads TGCGCCAGCAGCTTGGACAGGGTTCAGCAGTACTTC. Its translation: CASSLDRVQQYF. The genes are TRBV5-1 and TRBJ2-7; tentative D call: TRBD1 (6 bases). The CDR3 has 12 amino acids. Looked up from germline, CDR1 is SGHRS and CDR2 is YFSETQ. V dropped 0 bases and J dropped 8 bases, with 9 bases sitting between them.

The genes are TRBV7-9 and TRBJ2-2; 7 positions match TRBD1. This CDR3 contains 14 residues. Germline V gene lookup returns CDR1 SEHNR and CDR2 FQNEAQ (reference sequence). Unmatched junction bases numbered 4, after V lost 3 bases and J lost 6 bases. The CDR3 protein is CASSFTGVAGELFF. In DNA, the CDR3 is TGTGCCAGCAGCTTCACAGGGGTGGCCGGGGAGCTGTTTTTT.

The gene calls are TRBV9 and TRBJ2-7; D unclear. The germline V gene encodes CDR1 SGDLS and CDR2 YYNGEE. Between the trimmed V and J ends, which lost 0 bases and 5 bases, there was a span of 15 bases. The CDR3 runs to 15 residues. The CDR3 here is CASSVEAWSYHEQYF. The CDR3 DNA is TGTGCCAGCAGCGTAGAGGCATGGAGTTACCACGAGCAGTACTTC.

V usage is TRBV13 and J usage is TRBJ2-7, with D possibly called TRBD1 or TRBD2 (5 bases each). Looked up from germline, CDR1 is PRHDT and CDR2 is FYEKMQ (reference sequence). The CDR3 covers 13 residues. V was trimmed by 5 bases and J by 7 bases, leaving 15 bases between them. The CDR3 DNA reads TGTGCCAGCAGCCCAGAGGGGCGGAGGGAGCAGTACTTC. Translated, it gives CASSPEGRREQYF. Together with reference TRBV13 and TRBJ2-7, the CDR3 gives the full variable domain: AAGVIQSPRHLIKEKRETATLKCYPIPRHDTVYWYQQGPGQDPQFLISFYEKMQSDKGSIPDRFSAQQFSDYHSELNMSSLELGDSALYFCASSPEGRREQYFGPGTRLTVT.

CDR3 region: CASSEWQGASRGSQHF. Written as DNA, the CDR3 is TGTGCCAGCAGTGAATGGCAGGGGGCTAGCAGGGGGTCCCAGCATTTT. The chain has TRBV6-1 and TRBJ1-5, with 8 bases aligning to TRBD1. The CDR3 is 16 residues long. Germline assignment: CDR1 MNHNS and CDR2 SASEGT. V lost 2 bases to trimming and J lost 11 bases; unmatched junction nucleotides: 14.

CDR3 protein: CASTASGGNEQFF. The DNA for the CDR3 is TGTGCCAGCACGGCTAGCGGGGGCAATGAGCAGTTCTTC. This sequence joins TRBV6-6 and TRBJ2-1; TRBD2 matches at 10 bases. There are 13 residues in the CDR3. The germline gives CDR1 MNHNY, CDR2 SVGAGI (reference sequence). V gave up 7 bases and J gave up 6 bases; unmatched junction bases: 3.

This clone is medium-sized (0.01 to 0.1%) within its sample. This chain links TRBV7-2 with TRBJ2-1; 11 bases map to TRBD2. The CDR3 sequence is 19 residues long. V trimming: 0 bases; J trimming: 7 bases; junction bases outside the gene matches: 14. Germline CDR1 and CDR2: SGHTA and FQGNSA. The CDR3 bases are TGTGCCAGCAGCTTAGCGTTCGGACTAGCGGGCATCGATAGGAATGAGCAGTTCTTC. Its translation: CASSLAFGLAGIDRNEQFF.

The chain joins TRBV21-1 to TRBJ2-1; no check of the table's D call, TRBD1, against the DNA was made. TRBV21-1 corresponds to a pseudogene. This CDR3 spans 14 amino acids. In DNA form, the CDR3 reads TGTGCCAGCAGCAAAGCCCGCAGAATCAATGAGCAGTTCTTC. Translated, it gives CASSKARRINEQFF.

The chain links TRBV7-8 to TRBJ2-2; TRBD2 matches at 9 bases. This CDR3 is built from 17 residues. Germline V gene sequence: CDR1 SGHVS, CDR2 FQNEAQ. J lost 3 bases, V lost 5 bases, and 10 bases had no gene match. CDR3 residues: CASSPLTSGLDTGELFF. CDR3 DNA: TGTGCCAGCAGCCCGCTGACTAGCGGACTTGACACCGGGGAGCTGTTTTTT. The whole variable domain, remainder taken from reference TRBV7-8 and TRBJ2-2, is GAGVSQSPRYKVAKRGQDVALRCDPISGHVSLFWYQQALGQGPEFLTYFQNEAQLDKSGLPSDRFFAERPEGSVSTLKIQRTQQEDSAVYLCASSPLTSGLDTGELFFGEGSRLTVL.

This chain connects TRBV10-1 to TRBJ2-1; 12 positions match TRBD1. The CDR3 runs 15 residues. J was trimmed by 9 bases and V by 6 bases; bases with no gene match: 9. Looked up from germline, CDR1 is WNHNN and CDR2 is SYGVQD (reference sequence). The CDR3 region has the DNA TGCGCCAGCAGCGGGGGACAGGGGGCGCAGGGTGAGCAGTTCTTC. Translating it yields CASSGGQGAQGEQFF.

The chain has TRBV5-1 and TRBJ1-1; a weak D match, TRBD1 (5 bases). The CDR3 totals 14 residues. Trimming shortened V by 3 bases and J by 5 bases, and 14 bases separated the two germline ends. The germline V gene has CDR1 SGHRS and CDR2 YFSETQ. CDR3 nucleotide sequence: TGCGCCAGCAGCTCACGGGGGATTGGGACTGAAGCTTTCTTT. Translating it yields CASSSRGIGTEAFF.

This chain joins TRBV6-6 and TRBJ2-1, with 7 bases lining up with TRBD2. Germline values: CDR1 MNHNY, CDR2 SVGAGI (reference sequence). Unmatched junction bases numbered 5, after V lost 4 bases and J lost 5 bases. This CDR3 comprises 14 residues. CDR3 sequence (DNA): TGTGCCAGCAGTTGGGAGGGAGGGCACAATGAGCAGTTCTTC. Protein: CASSWEGGHNEQFF.

The chain carries TRBV6-1 and TRBJ1-4; D gene ambiguous. V was clipped by 6 bases and J by 7 bases, with 18 bases between them. The germline V gene has CDR1 MNHNS and CDR2 SASEGT. This CDR3 region has 15 residues. Here the CDR3 reads CASSSSWGWSEKLFF. CDR3 nucleotide sequence: TGTGCCAGCAGCTCCTCGTGGGGTTGGTCTGAAAAACTGTTTTTT.

V is TRBV6-1 and J is TRBJ1-2; no clear D. Germline CDR1 reads MNHNS; CDR2 reads SASEGT. V lost 8 bases to trimming and J lost 1 base, with 11 bases between them. This CDR3 region has 13 residues. CDR3 amino acids: CASGRSVNYGYTF. For the CDR3, the DNA is TGTGCCAGCGGGAGGTCGGTTAACTATGGCTACACCTTC.

Written as DNA, the CDR3 is TGTGCCAGCAGCCTGGACTGGACAGGTCCTGATACGCAGTATTTT. Its protein is CASSLDWTGPDTQYF. The chain couples TRBV5-8 to TRBJ2-3, with TRBD1 identical over 7 bases. Looked up from germline, CDR1 is SGHTS and CDR2 is YDEGEE. The ends lost 4 bases at V and 6 bases at J; junction bases unmatched: 11. The CDR3 is 15 residues long. The variable domain in full, with the rest retrieved from reference TRBV5-8 and TRBJ2-3, is EAGVTQSPTHLIKTRGQQATLRCSPISGHTSVYWYQQALGLGLQFLLWYDEGEERNRGNFPPRFSGRQFPNYSSELNVNALELEDSALYLCASSLDWTGPDTQYFGPGTRLTVL.

This chain links TRBV19 with TRBJ2-2, with TRBD1 as a possible D gene (7 bases). Germline CDR1 LNHDA, CDR2 SQIVND (reference sequence). V was clipped by 7 bases and J by 2 bases, with 11 bases between them. The length of the CDR3 is 14 residues. The chain's CDR3 is CASIQGGNTGELFF. CDR3 DNA sequence: TGTGCCAGTATTCAGGGGGGTAACACCGGGGAGCTGTTTTTT.

For this clone: Compared with germline, one end of the junction differs, possibly owing to a read error. The chain has TRBV30 and TRBJ2-3; 8 bases agree with TRBD1. This CDR3 is built from 14 residues. In germline, CDR1 is GTSNPN, CDR2 SVGIG (reference sequence). CDR3: CAWSAPGGTDTQYF. CDR3 DNA: TGTGCCTGGAGTGCACCAGGGGGCACGGATACGCAGTATTTT.

This clone came up a few times. V usage is TRBV5-1 and J usage is TRBJ1-4, with 9 nucleotides matching TRBD1. The CDR3 sequence is 14 residues long. Trimming cost V 5 bases and J 8 bases; bases outside gene matches: 7. Per the germline V gene, CDR1 is SGHRS and CDR2 is YFSETQ. CDR3 in amino acids: CASSPGQGKEKLFF. The CDR3 DNA is TGCGCCAGCAGTCCGGGACAGGGCAAGGAAAAACTGTTTTTT. Combining the CDR3 with reference TRBV5-1 and TRBJ1-4 gives the whole variable domain KAGVTQTPRYLIKTRGQQVTLSCSPISGHRSVSWYQQTPGQGLQFLFEYFSETQRNKGNFPGRFSGRQFSNSRSEMNVSTLELGDSALYLCASSPGQGKEKLFFGSGTQLSVL.

CDR3 nucleotide sequence: TGCAGCGTGGGGTTGGGGGGTTACAATGAGCAGTTCTTC. This encodes CSVGLGGYNEQFF. The V gene is TRBV29-1, the J gene TRBJ2-1, with D maybe TRBD2 (6 bases). Trimming removed 6 bases from V and 4 bases from J, with 13 bases in between. Germline CDR1 is SQVTM and CDR2 is ANQGSEA. The CDR3 consists of 13 residues.